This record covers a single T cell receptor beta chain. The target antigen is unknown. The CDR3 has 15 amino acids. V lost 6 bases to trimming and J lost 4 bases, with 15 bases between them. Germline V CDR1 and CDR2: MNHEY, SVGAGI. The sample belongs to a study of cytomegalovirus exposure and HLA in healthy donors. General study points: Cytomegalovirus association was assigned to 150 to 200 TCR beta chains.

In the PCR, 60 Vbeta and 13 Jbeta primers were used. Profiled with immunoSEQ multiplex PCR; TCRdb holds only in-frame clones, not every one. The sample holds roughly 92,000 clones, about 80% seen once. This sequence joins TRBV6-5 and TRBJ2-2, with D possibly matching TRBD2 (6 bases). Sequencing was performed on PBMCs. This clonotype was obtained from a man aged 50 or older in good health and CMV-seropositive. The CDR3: CASRSRESPTGELFF. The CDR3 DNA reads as TGTGCCAGCAGGAGCCGGGAGAGTCCCACCGGGGAGCTGTTTTTT.